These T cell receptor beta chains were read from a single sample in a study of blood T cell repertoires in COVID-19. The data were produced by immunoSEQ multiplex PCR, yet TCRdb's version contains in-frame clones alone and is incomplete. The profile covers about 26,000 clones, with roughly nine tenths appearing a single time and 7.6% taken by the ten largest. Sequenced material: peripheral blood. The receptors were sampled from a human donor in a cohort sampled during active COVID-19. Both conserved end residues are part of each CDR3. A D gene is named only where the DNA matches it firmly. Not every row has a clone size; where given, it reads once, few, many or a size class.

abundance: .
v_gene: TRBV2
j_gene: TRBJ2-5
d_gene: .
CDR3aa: CASIGGATETQYF
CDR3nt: TGTGCCAGCATCGGTGGAGCAACAGAGACCCAGTACTTC

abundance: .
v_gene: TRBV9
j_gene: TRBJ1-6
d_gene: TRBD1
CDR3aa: CASSAHRGTGDSPLHF
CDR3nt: TGTGCCAGCAGCGCTCACAGGGGGACTGGGGATTCACCCCTCCACTTT

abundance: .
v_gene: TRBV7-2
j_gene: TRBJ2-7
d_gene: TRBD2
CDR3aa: CASSRSGRDYEQYF
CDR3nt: TGTGCCAGCAGCCGCAGCGGGAGGGACTACGAGCAGTACTTC

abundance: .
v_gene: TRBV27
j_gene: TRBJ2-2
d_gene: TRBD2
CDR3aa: CASSLSATPLAGGAGELFF
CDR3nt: TGTGCCAGCAGTTTATCCGCAACCCCCTTAGCGGGAGGCGCCGGGGAGCTGTTTTTT

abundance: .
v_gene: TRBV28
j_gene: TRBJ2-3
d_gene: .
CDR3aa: CASSPATSTDTQYF
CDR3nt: TGTGCCAGCAGTCCGGCGACTAGCACAGATACGCAGTATTTT

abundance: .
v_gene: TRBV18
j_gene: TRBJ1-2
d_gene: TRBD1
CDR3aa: CASSPSGTGVQYGYTF
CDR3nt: TGTGCCAGCTCACCCTCCGGGACAGGGGTCCAATATGGCTACACCTTC

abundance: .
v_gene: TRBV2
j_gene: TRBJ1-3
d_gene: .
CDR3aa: CASSEAKGAGNTIYF
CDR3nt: TGTGCCAGCAGTGAAGCAAAGGGGGCTGGAAACACCATATATTTT

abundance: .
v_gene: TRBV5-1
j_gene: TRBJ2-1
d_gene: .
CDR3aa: CASSLANTPGYNEQFF
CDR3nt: TGCGCCAGCAGCTTGGCGAACACACCAGGGTACAATGAGCAGTTCTTC

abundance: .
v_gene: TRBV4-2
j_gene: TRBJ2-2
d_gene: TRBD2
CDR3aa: CASSQPSGTSGNTGELFF
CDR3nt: TGTGCCAGCAGCCAACCCTCCGGGACTAGCGGGAACACCGGGGAGCTGTTTTTT

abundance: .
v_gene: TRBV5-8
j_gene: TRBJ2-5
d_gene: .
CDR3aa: CASSLRQVRVETQYF
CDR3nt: TGTGCCAGCAGCTTGCGACAGGTTAGAGTGGAGACCCAGTACTTC

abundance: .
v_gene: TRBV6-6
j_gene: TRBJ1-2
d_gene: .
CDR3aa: CASSPVDSYGYTF
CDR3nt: TGTGCCAGCAGTCCCGTGGACAGCTATGGCTACACCTTC

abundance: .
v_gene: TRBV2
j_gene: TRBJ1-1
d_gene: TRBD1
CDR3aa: CAGTGEISLEAFF
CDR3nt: TGTGCCGGTACAGGGGAAATATCACTAGAAGCTTTCTTT

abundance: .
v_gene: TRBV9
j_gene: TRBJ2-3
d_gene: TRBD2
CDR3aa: CASSRRTSGFSTDTQYF
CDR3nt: TGTGCCAGCAGCCGCCGGACTAGCGGCTTTAGCACAGATACGCAGTATTTT

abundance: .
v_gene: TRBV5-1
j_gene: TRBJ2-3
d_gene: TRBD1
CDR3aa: CASSSGQSDSTQYF
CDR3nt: TGCGCCAGCAGCTCGGGACAGTCTGACAGTACGCAGTATTTT

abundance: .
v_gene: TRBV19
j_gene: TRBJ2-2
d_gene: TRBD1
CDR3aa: CASYPGQGVTGELFF
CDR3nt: TGTGCCAGTTACCCGGGACAGGGAGTGACCGGGGAGCTGTTTTTT

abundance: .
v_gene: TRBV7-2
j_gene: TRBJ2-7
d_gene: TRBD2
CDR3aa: CASSLVTSGRNEQYF
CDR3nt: TGTGCCAGCAGCTTAGTGACTAGCGGGAGAAACGAGCAGTACTTC

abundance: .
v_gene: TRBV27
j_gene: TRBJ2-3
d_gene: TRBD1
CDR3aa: CASSLIQGAPGTDTQYF
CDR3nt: TGTGCCAGCAGTTTAATACAGGGGGCGCCTGGCACAGATACGCAGTATTTT

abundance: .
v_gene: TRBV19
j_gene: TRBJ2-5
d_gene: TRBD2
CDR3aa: CASKKRSGEETQYF
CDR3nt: TGTGCCAGTAAAAAACGGAGCGGGGAAGAGACCCAGTACTTC

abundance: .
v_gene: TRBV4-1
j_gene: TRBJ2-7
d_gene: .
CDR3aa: CASSQGGNLYEQYF
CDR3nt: TGCGCCAGCAGCCAAGGCGGGAACCTCTACGAGCAGTACTTC

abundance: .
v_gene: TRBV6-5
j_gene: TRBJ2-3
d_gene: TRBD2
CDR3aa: CASRTSGRSDTQYF
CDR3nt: TGTGCCAGCAGGACTAGCGGGAGATCAGATACGCAGTATTTT

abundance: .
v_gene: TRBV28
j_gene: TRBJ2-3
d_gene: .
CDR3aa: CASSLTRGGADTQYF
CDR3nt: TGTGCCAGCAGCTTAACCAGGGGTGGCGCAGATACGCAGTATTTT

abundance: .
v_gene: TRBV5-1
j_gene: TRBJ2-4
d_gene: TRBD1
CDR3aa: CASSSGQLAKNIQYF
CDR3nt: TGCGCCAGCAGCTCGGGACAGCTAGCCAAAAACATTCAGTACTTC

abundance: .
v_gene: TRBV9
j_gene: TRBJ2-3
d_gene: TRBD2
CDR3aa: CASSGLASTDTQYF
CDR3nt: TGTGCCAGCAGCGGACTAGCCAGCACAGATACGCAGTATTTT

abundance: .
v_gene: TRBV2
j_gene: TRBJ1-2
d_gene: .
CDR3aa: CASSDDGGRVGYTF
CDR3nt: TGTGCCAGCAGTGACGATGGGGGCAGGGTTGGCTACACCTTC

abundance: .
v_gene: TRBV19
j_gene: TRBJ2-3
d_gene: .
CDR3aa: CASSPLEGRGAGTQYF
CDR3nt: TGTGCCAGTAGTCCCTTGGAGGGTCGCGGGGCTGGTACGCAGTATTTT

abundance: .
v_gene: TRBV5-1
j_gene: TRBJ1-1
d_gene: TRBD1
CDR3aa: CASSLAQSDRGEHVNTEAFF
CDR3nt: TGCGCCAGCAGCTTGGCCCAATCGGACAGGGGTGAACATGTGAACACTGAAGCTTTCTTT

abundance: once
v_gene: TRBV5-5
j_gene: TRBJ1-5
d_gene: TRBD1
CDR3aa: CASSFGQGEDQPQHF
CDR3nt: TGTGCCAGCAGCTTCGGACAGGGGGAAGACCAGCCCCAGCATTTT

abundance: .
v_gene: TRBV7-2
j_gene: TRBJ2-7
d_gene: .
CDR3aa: CASGRAGNDEQYF
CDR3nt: TGTGCCAGCGGGAGAGCCGGGAACGACGAGCAGTACTTC

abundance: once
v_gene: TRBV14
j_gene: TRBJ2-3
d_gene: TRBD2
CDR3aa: CASSRLGAGGVDTQYF
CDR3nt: TGTGCCAGCAGCCGGTTAGGAGCGGGGGGCGTGGATACGCAGTATTTT

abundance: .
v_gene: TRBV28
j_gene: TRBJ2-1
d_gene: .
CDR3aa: CASSFQYNEQFF
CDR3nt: TGTGCCAGCAGTTTTCAGTACAATGAGCAGTTCTTC

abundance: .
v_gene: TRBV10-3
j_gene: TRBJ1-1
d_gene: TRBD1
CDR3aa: CATLGQRTEAFF
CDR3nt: TGTGCCACCTTGGGACAGCGCACTGAAGCTTTCTTT

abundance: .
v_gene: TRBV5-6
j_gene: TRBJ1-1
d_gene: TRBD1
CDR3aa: CASSLRSTGGGEAFF
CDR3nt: TGTGCCAGCAGCTTAAGAAGTACAGGGGGTGGCGAAGCTTTCTTT

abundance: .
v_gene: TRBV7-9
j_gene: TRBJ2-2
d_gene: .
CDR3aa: CASMPGNTGELFF
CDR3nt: TGTGCCAGCATGCCGGGAAACACCGGGGAGCTGTTTTTT

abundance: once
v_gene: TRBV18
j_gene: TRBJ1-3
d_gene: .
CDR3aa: CASSPRQVSSGNTIYF
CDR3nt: TGTGCCAGCTCACCACGGCAAGTCAGTTCTGGAAACACCATATATTTT

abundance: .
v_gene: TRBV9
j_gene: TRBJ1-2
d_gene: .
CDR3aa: CASSVGGIYGYTF
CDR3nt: TGTGCCAGCAGCGTAGGAGGGATCTATGGCTACACCTTC

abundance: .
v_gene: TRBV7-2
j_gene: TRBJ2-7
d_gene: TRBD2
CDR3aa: CASSLGVGTISYEQYF
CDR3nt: TGTGCCAGCAGCTTAGGGGTGGGGACTATCTCCTACGAGCAGTACTTC

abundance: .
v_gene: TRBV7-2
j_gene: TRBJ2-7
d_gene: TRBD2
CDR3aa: CASSSGTSGTYEQYF
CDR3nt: TGTGCCAGCAGTTCAGGGACTAGCGGTACCTACGAGCAGTACTTC

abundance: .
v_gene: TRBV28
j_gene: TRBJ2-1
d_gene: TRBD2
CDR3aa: CASSSPSGRLNEQFF
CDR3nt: TGTGCCAGCAGTTCCCCTAGCGGGAGGCTCAATGAGCAGTTCTTC

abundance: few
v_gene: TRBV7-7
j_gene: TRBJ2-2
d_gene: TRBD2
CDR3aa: CASSLSSGTTGELFF
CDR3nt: TGTGCCAGCAGCTTGTCTAGCGGGACCACCGGGGAGCTGTTTTTT

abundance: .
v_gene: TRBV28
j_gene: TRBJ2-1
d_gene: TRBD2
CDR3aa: CASSPAGGPRAYNEQFF
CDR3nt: TGTGCCAGCAGTCCAGCGGGAGGGCCGCGGGCCTACAATGAGCAGTTCTTC

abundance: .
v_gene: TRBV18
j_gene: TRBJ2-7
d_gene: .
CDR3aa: CASSPARTLTYYEQYF
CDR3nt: TGTGCCAGCTCACCAGCTAGAACCTTGACCTATTACGAGCAGTACTTC

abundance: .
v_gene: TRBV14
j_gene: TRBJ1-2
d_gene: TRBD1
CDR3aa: CASSNRGTGGYTF
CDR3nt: TGTGCCAGCAGCAACAGGGGAACGGGAGGCTACACCTTC